Below, 3 T cell receptor beta chains from the same sample are listed, as sequenced in a study of monozygotic twins with cystic fibrosis. The assay was immunoSEQ multiplex PCR, and TCRdb's table has in-frame clones only and misses some. The sample shows some 14,000 clones, roughly nine tenths of them seen only once. Input material: blood. The source of these receptors is a boy between 10 and 17 years old with cystic fibrosis.

J is TRBJ2-3 and V is TRBV28; 9 bases are shared with TRBD2. From germline, CDR1 is MDHEN and CDR2 SYDVKM. Trimming cost V 3 bases and J 4 bases; bases outside gene matches: 5. The CDR3 is made up of 15 amino acids. The CDR3 region is CASSLTQREADTQYF. CDR3 in DNA: TGTGCCAGCAGTTTGACCCAGCGGGAGGCAGATACGCAGTATTTT.

The J gene is TRBJ1-1, the V gene TRBV5-1; 7 bases match TRBD1. The V and J ends lost 5 bases and 1 base, in that order; junction bases with no gene match: 8. Germline V gives CDR1 SGHRS, CDR2 YFSETQ. The CDR3 runs 15 residues. The CDR3 DNA follows: TGCGCCAGCAGGCCAGGGACAGAGGAGAACACTGAAGCTTTCTTT. Translating gives CASRPGTEENTEAFF. Full variable domain (rest looked up from reference TRBV5-1 and TRBJ1-1): KAGVTQTPRYLIKTRGQQVTLSCSPISGHRSVSWYQQTPGQGLQFLFEYFSETQRNKGNFPGRFSGRQFSNSRSEMNVSTLELGDSALYLCASRPGTEENTEAFFGQGTRLTVV.

This clone has more than one count but fewer than ten. This chain joins TRBV7-9 and TRBJ2-1; 10 bases are shared with TRBD2. Germline lookup yields CDR1 SEHNR and CDR2 FQNEAQ (reference sequence). CDR3 size: 18 residues. The V gene end was trimmed by 5 bases and the J gene end by 0 bases; junction bases not matched to a gene: 10. This chain's CDR3 is CASSLRGRLAGSYNEQFF. As DNA, the CDR3 is TGTGCCAGCAGCCTTAGGGGGAGACTAGCGGGCTCCTACAATGAGCAGTTCTTC. The full variable domain, in which reference TRBV7-9 and TRBJ2-1 provide the parts outside the CDR3, is DTGVSQNPRHKITKRGQNVTFRCDPISEHNRLYWYRQTLGQGPEFLTYFQNEAQLEKSRLLSDRFSAERPKGSFSTLEIQRTEQGDSAMYLCASSLRGRLAGSYNEQFFGPGTRLTVL.